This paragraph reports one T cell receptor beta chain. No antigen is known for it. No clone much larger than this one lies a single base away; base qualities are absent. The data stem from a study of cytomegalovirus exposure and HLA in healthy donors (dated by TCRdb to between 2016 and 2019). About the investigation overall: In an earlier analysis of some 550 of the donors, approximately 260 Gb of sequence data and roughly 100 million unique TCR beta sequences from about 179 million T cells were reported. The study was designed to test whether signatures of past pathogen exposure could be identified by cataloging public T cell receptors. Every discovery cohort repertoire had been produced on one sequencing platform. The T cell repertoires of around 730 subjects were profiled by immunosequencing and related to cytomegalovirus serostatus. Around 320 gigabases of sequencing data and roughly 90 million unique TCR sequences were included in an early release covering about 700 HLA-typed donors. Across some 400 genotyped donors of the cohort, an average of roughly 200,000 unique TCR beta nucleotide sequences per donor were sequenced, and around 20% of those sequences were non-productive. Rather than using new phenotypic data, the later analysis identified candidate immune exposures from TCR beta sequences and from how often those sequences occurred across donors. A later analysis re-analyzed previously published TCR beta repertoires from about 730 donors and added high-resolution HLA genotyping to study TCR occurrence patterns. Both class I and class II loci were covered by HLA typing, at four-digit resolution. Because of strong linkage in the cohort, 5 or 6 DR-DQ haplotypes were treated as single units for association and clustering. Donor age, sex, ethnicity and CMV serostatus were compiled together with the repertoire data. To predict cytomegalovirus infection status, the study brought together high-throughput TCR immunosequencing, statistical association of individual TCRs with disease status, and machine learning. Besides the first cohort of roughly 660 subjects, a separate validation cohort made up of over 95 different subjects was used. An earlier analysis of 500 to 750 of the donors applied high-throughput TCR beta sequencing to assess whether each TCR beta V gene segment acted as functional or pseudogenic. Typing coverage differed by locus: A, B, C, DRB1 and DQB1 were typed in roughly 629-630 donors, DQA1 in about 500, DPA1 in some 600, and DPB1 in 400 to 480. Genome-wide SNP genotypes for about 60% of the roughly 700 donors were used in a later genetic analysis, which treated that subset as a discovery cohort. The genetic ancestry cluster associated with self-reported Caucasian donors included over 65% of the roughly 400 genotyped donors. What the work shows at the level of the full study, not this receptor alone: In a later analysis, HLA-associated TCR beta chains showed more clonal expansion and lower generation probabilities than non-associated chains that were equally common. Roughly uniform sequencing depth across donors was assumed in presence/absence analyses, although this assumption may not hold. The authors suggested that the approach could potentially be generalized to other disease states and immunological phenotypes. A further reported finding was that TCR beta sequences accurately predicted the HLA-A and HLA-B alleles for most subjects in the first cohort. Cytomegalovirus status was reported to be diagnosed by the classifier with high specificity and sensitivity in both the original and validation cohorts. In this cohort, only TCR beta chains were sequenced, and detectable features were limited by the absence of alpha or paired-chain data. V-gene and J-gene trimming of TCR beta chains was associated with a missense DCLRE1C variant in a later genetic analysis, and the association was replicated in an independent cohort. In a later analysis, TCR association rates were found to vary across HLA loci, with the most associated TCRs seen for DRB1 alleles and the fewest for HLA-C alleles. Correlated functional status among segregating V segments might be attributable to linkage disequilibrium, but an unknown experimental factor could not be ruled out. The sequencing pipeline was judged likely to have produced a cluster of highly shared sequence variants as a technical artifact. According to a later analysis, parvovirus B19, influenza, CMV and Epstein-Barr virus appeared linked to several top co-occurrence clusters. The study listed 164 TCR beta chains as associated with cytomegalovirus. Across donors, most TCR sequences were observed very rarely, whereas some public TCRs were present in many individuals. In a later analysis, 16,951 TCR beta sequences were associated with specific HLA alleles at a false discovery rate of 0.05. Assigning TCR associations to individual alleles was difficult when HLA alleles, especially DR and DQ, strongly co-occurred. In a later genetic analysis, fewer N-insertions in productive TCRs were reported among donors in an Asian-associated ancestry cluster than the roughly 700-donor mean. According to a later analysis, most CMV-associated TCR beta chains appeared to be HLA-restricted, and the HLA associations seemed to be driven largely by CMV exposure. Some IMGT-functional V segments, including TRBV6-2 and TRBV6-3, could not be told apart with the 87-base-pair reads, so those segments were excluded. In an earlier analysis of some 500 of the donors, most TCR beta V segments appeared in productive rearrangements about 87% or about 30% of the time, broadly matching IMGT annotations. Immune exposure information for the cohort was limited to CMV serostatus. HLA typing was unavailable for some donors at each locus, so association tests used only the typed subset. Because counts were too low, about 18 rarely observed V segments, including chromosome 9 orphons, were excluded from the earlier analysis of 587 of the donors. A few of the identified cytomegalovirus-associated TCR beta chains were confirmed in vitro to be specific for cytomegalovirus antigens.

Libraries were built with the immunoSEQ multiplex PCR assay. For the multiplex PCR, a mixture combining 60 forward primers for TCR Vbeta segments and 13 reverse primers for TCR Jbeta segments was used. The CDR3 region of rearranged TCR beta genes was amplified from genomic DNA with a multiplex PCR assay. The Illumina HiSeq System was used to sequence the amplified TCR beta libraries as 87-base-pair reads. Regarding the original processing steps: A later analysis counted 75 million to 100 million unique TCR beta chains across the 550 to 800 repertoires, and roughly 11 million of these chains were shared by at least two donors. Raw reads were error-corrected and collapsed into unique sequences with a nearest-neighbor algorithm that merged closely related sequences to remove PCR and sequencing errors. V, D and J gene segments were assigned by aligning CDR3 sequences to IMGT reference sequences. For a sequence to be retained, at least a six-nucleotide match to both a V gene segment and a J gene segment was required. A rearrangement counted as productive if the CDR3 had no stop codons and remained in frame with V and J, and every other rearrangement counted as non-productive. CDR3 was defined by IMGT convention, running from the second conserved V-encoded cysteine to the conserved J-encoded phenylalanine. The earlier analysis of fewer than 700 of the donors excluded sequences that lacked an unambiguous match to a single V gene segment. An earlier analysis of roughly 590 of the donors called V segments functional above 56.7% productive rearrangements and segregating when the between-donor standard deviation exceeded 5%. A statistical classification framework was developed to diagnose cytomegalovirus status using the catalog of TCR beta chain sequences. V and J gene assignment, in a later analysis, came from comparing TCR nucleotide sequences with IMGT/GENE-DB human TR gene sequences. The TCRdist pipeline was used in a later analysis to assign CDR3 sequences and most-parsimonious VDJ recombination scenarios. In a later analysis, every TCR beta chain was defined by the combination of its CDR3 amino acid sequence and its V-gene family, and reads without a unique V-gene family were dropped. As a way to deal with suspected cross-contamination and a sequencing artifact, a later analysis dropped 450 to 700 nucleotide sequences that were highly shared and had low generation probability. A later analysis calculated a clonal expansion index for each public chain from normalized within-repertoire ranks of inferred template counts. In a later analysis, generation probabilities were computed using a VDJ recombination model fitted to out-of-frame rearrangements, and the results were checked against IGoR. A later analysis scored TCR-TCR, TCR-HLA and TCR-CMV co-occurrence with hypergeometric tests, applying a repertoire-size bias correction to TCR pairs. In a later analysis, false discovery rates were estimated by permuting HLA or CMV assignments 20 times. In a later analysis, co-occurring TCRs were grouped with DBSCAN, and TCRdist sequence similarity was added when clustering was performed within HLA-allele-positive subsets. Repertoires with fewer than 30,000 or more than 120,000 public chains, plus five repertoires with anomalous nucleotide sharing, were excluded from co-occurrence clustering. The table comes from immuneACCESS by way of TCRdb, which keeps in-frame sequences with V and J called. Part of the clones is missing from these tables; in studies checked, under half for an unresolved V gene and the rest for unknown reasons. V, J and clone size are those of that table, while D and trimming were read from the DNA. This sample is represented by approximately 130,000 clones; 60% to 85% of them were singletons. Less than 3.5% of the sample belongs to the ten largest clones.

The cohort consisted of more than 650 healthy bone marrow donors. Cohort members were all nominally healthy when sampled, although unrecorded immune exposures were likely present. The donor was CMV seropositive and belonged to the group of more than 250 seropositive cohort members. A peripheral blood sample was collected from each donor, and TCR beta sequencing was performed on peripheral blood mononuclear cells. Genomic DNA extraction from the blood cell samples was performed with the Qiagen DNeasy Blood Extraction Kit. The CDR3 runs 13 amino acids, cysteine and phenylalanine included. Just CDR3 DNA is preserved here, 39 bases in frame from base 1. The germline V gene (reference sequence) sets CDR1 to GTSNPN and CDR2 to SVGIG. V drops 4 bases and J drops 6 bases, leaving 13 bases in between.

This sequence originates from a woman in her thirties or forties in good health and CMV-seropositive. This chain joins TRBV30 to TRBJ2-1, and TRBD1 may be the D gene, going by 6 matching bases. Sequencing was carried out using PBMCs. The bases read TGTGCCTGGACAGGGGTCTCGGGCAATGAGCAGTTCTTC. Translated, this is CAWTGVSGNEQFF.